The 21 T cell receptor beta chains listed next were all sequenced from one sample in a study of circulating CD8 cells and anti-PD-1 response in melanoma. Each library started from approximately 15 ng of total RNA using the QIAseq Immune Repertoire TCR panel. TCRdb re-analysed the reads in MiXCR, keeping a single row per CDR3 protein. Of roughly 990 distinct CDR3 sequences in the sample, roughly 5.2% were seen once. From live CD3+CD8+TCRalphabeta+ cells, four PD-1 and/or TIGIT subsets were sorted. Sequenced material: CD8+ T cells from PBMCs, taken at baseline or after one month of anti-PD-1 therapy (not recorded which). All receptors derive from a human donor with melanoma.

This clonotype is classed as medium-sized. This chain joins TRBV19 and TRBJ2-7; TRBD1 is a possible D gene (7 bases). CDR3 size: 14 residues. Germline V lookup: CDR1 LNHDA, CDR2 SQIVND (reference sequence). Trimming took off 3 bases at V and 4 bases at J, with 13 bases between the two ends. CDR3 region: CASSIGRGAYEQYF. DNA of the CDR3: TGTGCCAGTAGTATTGGCAGGGGGGCGTACGAGCAGTACTTC.

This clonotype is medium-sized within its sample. The CDR3 reads CASSAAGGNYEQYF. In DNA, the CDR3 is TGTGCCAGCAGCGCGGCAGGGGGGAACTACGAGCAGTACTTC. The chain links TRBV9 to TRBJ2-7, with D possibly matching TRBD1 (7 bases). V lost 3 bases to trimming and J lost 3 bases, with 13 bases between them. CDR3 length: 14 amino acids. The germline CDR1 and CDR2 sequences are SGDLS and YYNGEE.

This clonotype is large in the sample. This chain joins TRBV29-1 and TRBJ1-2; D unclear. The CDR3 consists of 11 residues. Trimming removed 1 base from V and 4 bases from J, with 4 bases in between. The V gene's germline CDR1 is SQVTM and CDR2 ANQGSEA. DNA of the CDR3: TGCAGCGTTGAAGCGTCCTATGGCTACACCTTC. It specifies CSVEASYGYTF.

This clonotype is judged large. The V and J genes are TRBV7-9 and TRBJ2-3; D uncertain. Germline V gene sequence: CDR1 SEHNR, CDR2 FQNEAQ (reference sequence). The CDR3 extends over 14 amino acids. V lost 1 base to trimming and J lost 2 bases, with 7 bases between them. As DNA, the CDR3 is TGTGCCAGCAGCTTAGAGGGCACCACAGATACGCAGTATTTT. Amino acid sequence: CASSLEGTTDTQYF.

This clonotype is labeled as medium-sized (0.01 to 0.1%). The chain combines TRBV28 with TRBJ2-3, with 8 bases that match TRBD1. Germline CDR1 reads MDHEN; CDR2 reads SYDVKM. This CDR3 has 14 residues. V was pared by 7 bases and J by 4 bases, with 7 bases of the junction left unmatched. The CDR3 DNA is TGTGCCAGCACCCCGGACAGGGAAGCAGATACGCAGTATTTT. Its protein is CASTPDREADTQYF.

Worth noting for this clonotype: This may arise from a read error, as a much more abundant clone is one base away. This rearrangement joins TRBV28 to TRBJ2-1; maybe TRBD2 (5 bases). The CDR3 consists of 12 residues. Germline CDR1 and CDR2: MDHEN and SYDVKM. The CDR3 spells CAGSTPGNEQFF. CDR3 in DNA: TGTGCCGGCAGTACGCCGGGGAATGAGCAGTTCTTC.

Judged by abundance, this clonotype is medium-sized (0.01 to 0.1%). The CDR3 region is CASRRPLAEAFF. CDR3 nucleotides: TGTGCCAGCCGCCGTCCGTTGGCTGAAGCTTTCTTT. The chain employs TRBV7-6 and TRBJ1-1, with no clear D. CDR3 size: 12 residues. Deletions cut 8 bases from V and 6 bases from J, with 13 bases between. CDR1 and CDR2 from the germline V gene are SGHVS and FNYEAQ.

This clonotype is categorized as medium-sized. Here the CDR3 reads CASSPGQGSLNTEAFF. As DNA, the CDR3 is TGTGCCAGCAGCCCCGGACAGGGTAGTTTGAACACTGAAGCTTTCTTT. The genes are TRBV7-3 and TRBJ1-1, with 8 bases matching TRBD1. The CDR3 contains 16 residues. Germline V CDR1 and CDR2: SGHTA, FQGTGA. J gave up 0 bases and V 5 bases, and 8 bases lay outside the gene matches.

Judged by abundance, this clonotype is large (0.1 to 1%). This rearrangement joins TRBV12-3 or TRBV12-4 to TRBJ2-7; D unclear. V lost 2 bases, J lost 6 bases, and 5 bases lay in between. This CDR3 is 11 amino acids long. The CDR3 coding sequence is TGTGCCAGCAGTTTAAGTCTCGAGCAGTACTTC. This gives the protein CASSLSLEQYF.

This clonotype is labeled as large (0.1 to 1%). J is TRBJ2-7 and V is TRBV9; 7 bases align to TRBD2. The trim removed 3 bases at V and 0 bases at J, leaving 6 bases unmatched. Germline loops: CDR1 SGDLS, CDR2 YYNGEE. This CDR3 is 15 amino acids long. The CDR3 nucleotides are TGTGCCAGCAGCGCCCTAGCGGACCCCTCCTACGAGCAGTACTTC. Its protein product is CASSALADPSYEQYF. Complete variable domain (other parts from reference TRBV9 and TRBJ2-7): DSGVTQTPKHLITATGQRVTLRCSPRSGDLSVYWYQQSLDQGLQFLIQYYNGEERAKGNILERFSAQQFPDLHSELNLSSLELGDSALYFCASSALADPSYEQYFGPGTRLTVT.

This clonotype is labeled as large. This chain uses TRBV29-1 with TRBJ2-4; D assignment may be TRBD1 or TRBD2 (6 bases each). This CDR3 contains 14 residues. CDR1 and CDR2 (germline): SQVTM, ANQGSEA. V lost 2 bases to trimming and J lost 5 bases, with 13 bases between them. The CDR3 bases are TGCAGCGTTGAAACGTGGGGGGCCGAAAACATTCAGTACTTC. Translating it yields CSVETWGAENIQYF.

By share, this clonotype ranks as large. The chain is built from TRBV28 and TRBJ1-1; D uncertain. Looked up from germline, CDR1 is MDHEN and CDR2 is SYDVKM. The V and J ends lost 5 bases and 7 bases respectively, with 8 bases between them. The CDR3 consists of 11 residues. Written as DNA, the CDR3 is TGTGCCAGCAGTGGGCCGGGTGAAGCTTTCTTT. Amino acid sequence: CASSGPGEAFF.

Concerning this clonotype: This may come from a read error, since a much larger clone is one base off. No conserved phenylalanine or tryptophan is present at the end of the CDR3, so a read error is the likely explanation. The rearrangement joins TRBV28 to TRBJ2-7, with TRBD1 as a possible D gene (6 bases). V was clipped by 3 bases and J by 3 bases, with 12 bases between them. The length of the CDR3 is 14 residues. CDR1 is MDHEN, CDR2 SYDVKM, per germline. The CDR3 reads CASSFQGRIYEQYL. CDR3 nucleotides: TGTGCCAGCAGTTTCCAGGGGAGAATCTACGAGCAGTACCTC.

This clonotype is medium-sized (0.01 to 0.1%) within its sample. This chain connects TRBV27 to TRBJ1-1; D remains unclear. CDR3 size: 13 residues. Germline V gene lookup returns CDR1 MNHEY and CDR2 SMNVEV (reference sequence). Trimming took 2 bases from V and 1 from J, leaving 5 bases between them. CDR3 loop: CASSLGKNTEAFF. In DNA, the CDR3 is TGTGCCAGCAGTTTAGGCAAGAACACTGAAGCTTTCTTT.

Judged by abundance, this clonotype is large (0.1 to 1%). In nucleotides, the CDR3 is TGTGCCAGCAGTTTTGCAGGGGCCTATGGCTACACCTTC. Protein product: CASSFAGAYGYTF. This chain uses TRBV27 with TRBJ1-2, with a tentative D call TRBD1 (6 bases). Germline CDR1 is MNHEY and CDR2 is SMNVEV (reference sequence). Trimming stripped 3 bases from V and 4 bases from J, with 9 bases between. This CDR3 has 13 amino acids.

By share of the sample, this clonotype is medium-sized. The CDR3, as DNA: TGCGCCAGCAGCCAAGATGGGAACACTGAAGCTTTCTTT. This translates into CASSQDGNTEAFF. V and J are TRBV4-1 and TRBJ1-1; D call uncertain. Between the trimmed V and J ends, which lost 0 bases and 1 base, there was a span of 3 bases. From germline, CDR1 is MGHRA and CDR2 YSYEKL. The CDR3 totals 13 residues.

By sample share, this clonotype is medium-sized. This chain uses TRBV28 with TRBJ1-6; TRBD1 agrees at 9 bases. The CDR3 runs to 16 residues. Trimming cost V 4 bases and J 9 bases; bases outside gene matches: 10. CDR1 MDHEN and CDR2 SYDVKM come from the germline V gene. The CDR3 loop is CASSSYPGQGFSPLHF. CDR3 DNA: TGTGCCAGCAGTTCTTACCCGGGACAGGGTTTTTCACCCCTCCACTTT.

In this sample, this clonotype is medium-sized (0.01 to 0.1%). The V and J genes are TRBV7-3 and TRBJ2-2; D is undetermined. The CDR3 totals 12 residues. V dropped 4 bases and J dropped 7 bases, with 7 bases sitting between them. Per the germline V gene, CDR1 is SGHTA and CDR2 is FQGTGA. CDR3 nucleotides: TGTGCCAGCAGCTCTGACCGCGGGGAGCTGTTTTTT. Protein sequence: CASSSDRGELFF.

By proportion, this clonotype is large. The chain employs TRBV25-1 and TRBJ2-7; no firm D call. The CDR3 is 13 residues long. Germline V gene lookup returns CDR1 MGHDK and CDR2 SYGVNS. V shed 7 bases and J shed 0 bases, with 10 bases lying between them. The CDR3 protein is CASTSSSSYEQYF. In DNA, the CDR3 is TGTGCCAGCACTTCTTCAAGCTCCTACGAGCAGTACTTC.

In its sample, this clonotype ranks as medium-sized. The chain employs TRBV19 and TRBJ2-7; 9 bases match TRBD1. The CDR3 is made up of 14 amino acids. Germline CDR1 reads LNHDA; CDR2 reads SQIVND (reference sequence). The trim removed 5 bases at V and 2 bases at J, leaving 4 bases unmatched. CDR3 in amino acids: CASSSGTGPYEQYF. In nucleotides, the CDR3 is TGTGCCAGTAGTTCCGGGACAGGGCCCTACGAGCAGTACTTC. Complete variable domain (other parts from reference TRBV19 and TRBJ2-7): DGGITQSPKYLFRKEGQNVTLSCEQNLNHDAMYWYRQDPGQGLRLIYYSQIVNDFQKGDIAEGYSVSREKKESFPLTVTSAQKNPTAFYLCASSSGTGPYEQYFGPGTRLTVT.

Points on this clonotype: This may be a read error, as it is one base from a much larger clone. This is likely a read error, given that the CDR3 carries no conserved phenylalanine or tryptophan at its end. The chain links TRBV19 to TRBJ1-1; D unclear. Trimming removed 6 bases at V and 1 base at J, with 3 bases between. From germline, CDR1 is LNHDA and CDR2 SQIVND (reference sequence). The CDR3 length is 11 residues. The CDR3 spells CASRANTEAFY. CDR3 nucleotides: TGTGCCAGTAGGGCGAACACTGAAGCTTTCTAT.